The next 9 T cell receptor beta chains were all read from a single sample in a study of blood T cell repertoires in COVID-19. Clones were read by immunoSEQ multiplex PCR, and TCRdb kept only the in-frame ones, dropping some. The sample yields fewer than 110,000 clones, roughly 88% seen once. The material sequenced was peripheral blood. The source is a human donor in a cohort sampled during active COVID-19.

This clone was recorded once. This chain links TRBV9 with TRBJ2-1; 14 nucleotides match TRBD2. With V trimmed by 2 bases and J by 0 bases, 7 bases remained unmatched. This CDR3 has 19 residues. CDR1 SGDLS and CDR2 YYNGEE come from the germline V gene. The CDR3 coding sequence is TGTGCCAGCAGCGTTCCCCGTGGGACTAGCGGGAGCTCCTACAATGAGCAGTTCTTC. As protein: CASSVPRGTSGSSYNEQFF.

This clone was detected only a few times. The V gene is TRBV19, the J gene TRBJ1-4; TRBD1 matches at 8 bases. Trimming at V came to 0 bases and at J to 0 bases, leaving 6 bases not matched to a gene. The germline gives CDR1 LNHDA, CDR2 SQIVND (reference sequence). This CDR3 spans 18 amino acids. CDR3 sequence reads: CASSIDRPGQATNEKLFF. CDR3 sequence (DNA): TGTGCCAGTAGTATAGATCGCCCGGGACAGGCAACTAATGAAAAACTGTTTTTT.

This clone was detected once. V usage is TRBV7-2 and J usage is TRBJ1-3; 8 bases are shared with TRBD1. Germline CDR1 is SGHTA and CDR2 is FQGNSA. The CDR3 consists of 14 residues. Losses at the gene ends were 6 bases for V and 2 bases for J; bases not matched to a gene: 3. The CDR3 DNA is TGTGCCAGCAGTCAGACAGGGGCTGGAAACACCATATATTTT. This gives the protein CASSQTGAGNTIYF.

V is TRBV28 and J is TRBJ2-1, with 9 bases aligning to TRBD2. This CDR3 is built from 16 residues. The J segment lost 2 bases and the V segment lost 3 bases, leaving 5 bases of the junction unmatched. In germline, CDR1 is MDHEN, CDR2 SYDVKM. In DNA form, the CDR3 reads TGTGCCAGCAGTTTGGTGACTAGCGGTACCTACAATGAGCAGTTCTTC. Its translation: CASSLVTSGTYNEQFF. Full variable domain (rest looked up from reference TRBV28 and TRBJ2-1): DVKVTQSSRYLVKRTGEKVFLECVQDMDHENMFWYRQDPGLGLRLIYFSYDVKMKEKGDIPEGYSVSREKKERFSLILESASTNQTSMYLCASSLVTSGTYNEQFFGPGTRLTVL.

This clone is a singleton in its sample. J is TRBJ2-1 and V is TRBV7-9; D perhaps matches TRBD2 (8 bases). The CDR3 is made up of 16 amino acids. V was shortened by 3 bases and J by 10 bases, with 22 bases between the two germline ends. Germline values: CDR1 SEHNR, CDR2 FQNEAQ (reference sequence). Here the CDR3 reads CASSLGLGGFSEEQFF. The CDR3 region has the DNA TGTGCCAGCAGCTTGGGACTAGGGGGCTTTTCGGAGGAGCAGTTCTTC.

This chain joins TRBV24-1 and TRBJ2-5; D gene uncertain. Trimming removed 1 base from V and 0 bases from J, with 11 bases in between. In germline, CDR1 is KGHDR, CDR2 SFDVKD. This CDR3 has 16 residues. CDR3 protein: CATSDLADSHQETQYF. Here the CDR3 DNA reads TGTGCCACCAGTGATTTAGCAGACTCCCACCAAGAGACCCAGTACTTC.

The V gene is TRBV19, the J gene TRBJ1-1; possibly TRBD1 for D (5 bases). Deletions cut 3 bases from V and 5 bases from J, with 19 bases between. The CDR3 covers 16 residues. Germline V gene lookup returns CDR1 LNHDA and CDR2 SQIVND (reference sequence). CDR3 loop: CASSIPSGPAGTEAFF. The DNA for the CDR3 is TGTGCCAGTAGTATCCCCTCGGGGCCGGCGGGGACTGAAGCTTTCTTT. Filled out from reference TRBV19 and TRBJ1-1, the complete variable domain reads DGGITQSPKYLFRKEGQNVTLSCEQNLNHDAMYWYRQDPGQGLRLIYYSQIVNDFQKGDIAEGYSVSREKKESFPLTVTSAQKNPTAFYLCASSIPSGPAGTEAFFGQGTRLTVV.

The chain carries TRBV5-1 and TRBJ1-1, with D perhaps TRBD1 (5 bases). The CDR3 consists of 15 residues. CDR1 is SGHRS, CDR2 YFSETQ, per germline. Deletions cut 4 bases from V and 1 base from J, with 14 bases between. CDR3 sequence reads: CASSPGGSRNTEAFF. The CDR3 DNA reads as TGCGCCAGCAGCCCTGGGGGGAGCCGGAACACTGAAGCTTTCTTT.

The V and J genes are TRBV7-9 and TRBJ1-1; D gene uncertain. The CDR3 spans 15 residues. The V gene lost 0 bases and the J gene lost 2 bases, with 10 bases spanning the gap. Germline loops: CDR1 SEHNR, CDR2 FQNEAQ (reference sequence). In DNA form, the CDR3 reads TGTGCCAGCAGCTTAGCCGTAGGAGGTAACACTGAAGCTTTCTTT. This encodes CASSLAVGGNTEAFF.